This entry is about one T cell receptor beta chain. The data belong to a study of OX40 agonist ivuxolimab in advanced cancers. V lost 7 bases, J lost 3 bases, and 10 bases lay in between. CDR1 and CDR2 (germline): LNHDA, SQIVND (reference sequence). This CDR3 has 14 residues. Sequenced by immunoSEQ multiplex PCR; TCRdb stores in-frame clones only, minus some. The data hold around 53,000 clones, with approximately 86% observed a single time. This chain uses TRBV19 with TRBJ2-6; D unclear. Source: CD4+ or CD8+ T cells sorted from blood, taken in a trial of the OX40 agonist ivuxolimab. This TCR came from an adult with an advanced solid tumor such as melanoma, head and neck, liver or kidney cancer. CDR3 sequence: CASTPGFGANVLTF. As DNA, the CDR3 is TGTGCCAGTACCCCCGGCTTTGGGGCCAACGTCCTGACTTTC.